The TCR beta chain under discussion was sequenced for a study of T-cell memory formation after mild COVID-19 (dated by TCRdb to the early 2020s). Looking at the study overall: TCR sequence clusters from the two donors were largely donor specific. The cohort was made up of two young adult volunteers, one female and one male, who were previously healthy. In a couple of donors, T-cell clones that expanded and contracted after mild COVID-19 were tracked by sequencing TCRalpha and TCRbeta repertoires over time. What the authors observed across the whole study: From day 15 to 85, contracting clones showed balanced CD4/CD8 phenotypes, whereas a second wave of clones that expanded from day 15 to 37 leaned towards CD4+. SARS-CoV-2 specificity of the second-wave clones peaking on day 37 was not confirmed. Contracting CD4+ clones were found mainly in CM and EM memory subsets, while CD8+ clones were enriched in EMRA. Only two mild cases were covered in the study, and larger cohorts including severe cases with pre-infection samples were considered necessary. Some responding clones were detected in pre-infection memory, which suggested that pre-existing cross-reactive memory T cells had joined the SARS-CoV-2 response.

This clonotype was detected a few times. No antigen is known for it. Within one base of it there is no much larger clone, and no base qualities were kept. PBMCs were isolated by Ficoll-Paque density gradient centrifugation. These reads were obtained on an Illumina NovaSeq 6000. TCRalpha and TCRbeta cDNA libraries were built by 5'RACE with constant-segment primers, adding sample barcodes and unique molecular identifiers. RNA was extracted from every sample with Trizol reagent. The libraries were amplified in two PCR steps, and the second step added a second sample barcode and Illumina TruSeq adapters. Sequencing of the libraries was done on an Illumina NovaSeq, producing 2 x 150 bp paired-end reads. The authors' pipeline ran thus. Demultiplexing of reads and collapsing into UMI-guided consensus sequences were performed with migec v1.2.7. Using mixcr v2.1.11, UMI consensuses were aligned to TRA and TRB V and J templates and then assembled into clonotypes. A clonotype was counted as expanded or contracted only if both edgeR and NoisET called the change significant, with noise models trained on biological replicates. For edgeR calls, the cutoffs were a false discovery rate-adjusted p below 0.01 and a log2 fold-change threshold of 1. As an exploratory analysis of dynamics, max-normalized trajectories of the 1000 most abundant clonotypes were examined with PCA combined with hierarchical clustering. The CD4 or CD8 phenotype of responding clones was assigned using the separately sequenced CD4+ and CD8+ repertoires. The public reads were reprocessed in TCRdb via fastp at Q25 and MiXCR, keeping in-frame beta chains. Entries that share a CDR3 protein sequence are merged under the most common genes and DNA. The V and J calls come from TCRdb's annotation, not from the publication. The sample table holds around 530,000 distinct CDR3 sequences, of which about 20% were seen once. 8.4% of the sample comes from the top ten.

V trim: 4 bases; J trim: 6 bases; unmatched bases: 7. CDR3 length: 15 amino acids, cysteine to phenylalanine. Only the CDR3 portion is preserved as DNA: 45 bases, with reading frame beginning at the first base. CDR1 and CDR2 (SGHRS, YFSETQ) derive from the germline V gene. The sample taken for sequencing was PBMCs or a T cell subset sorted from them (not recorded which). This chain is built from TRBV5-1 and TRBJ2-2; TRBD1 agrees with 9 junctional bases. This clonotype originated in an adult woman who had mild COVID-19 (a few samples of this study predate the infection). The sample titles of this study are shuffled in the database, so cell type and time point are left out; the donor was told from shared clones. The DNA sequence reads TGCGCCAGCAGCGGGTTCCGACAGGGGGCCGGGGAGCTGTTTTTT. This yields the protein CASSGFRQGAGELFF.